This T cell receptor beta chain was recorded in a study of OX40 agonist ivuxolimab in advanced cancers. Study-wide findings and caveats: More expanded clones were seen, on average, in CD8+ T cells than in CD4+. CD4+ and CD8+ blood T cells expanded clonally by week 6 at 0.1 to 3.0 mg/kg.

Sequencing was performed with immunoSEQ multiplex PCR; in TCRdb, only in-frame clones are kept and a portion is missing. The sample includes some 35,000 clones, under 85% of them seen just once. As regards this clone: The antigen is not known.

CDR1 is MNHEY, CDR2 SVGAGI, per germline. The CDR3 loop spans 12 amino acids. The V end was cut by 8 bases, the J end by 0 bases, with 5 bases between. This sample comprised CD4+ or CD8+ T cells sorted from blood, obtained in a trial of the OX40 agonist ivuxolimab. The TCR was taken from an adult with an advanced solid tumor such as melanoma, head and neck, liver or kidney cancer. The V gene is TRBV6-5, the J gene TRBJ1-3; D possibly corresponds to TRBD1 (5 bases). DNA for the CDR3: TGTGCCAGCGGGGGCTCTGGAAACACCATATATTTT. It codes for CASGGSGNTIYF.